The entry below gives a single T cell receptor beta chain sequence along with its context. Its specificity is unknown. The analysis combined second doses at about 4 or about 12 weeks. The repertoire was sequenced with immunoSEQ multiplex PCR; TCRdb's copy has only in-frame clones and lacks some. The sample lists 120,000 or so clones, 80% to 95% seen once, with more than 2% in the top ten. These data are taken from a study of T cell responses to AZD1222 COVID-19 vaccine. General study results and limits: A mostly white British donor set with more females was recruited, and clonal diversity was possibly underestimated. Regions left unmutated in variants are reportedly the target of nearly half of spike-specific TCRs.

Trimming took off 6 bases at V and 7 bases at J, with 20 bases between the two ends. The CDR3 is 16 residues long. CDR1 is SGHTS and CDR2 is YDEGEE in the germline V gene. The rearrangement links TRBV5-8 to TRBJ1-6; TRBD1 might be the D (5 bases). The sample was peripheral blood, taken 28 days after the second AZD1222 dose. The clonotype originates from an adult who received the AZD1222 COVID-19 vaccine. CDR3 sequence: CASKGYLNSGNSPLHF. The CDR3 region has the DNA TGTGCCAGCAAGGGGTACCTGAACTCGGGGAATTCACCCCTCCACTTT. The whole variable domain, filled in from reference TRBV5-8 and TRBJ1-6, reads EAGVTQSPTHLIKTRGQQATLRCSPISGHTSVYWYQQALGLGLQFLLWYDEGEERNRGNFPPRFSGRQFPNYSSELNVNALELEDSALYLCASKGYLNSGNSPLHFGNGTRLTVT.